A single T cell receptor (beta chain) is shown here with its context. What it recognizes is unknown. The sample comes from a study of cytomegalovirus exposure and HLA in healthy donors. Study-level information: In an early release, HLA-typed donors contributed 90 million or so unique TCR sequences.

J gave up 3 bases and V 10 bases, and 9 bases lay outside the gene matches. This CDR3 has 13 residues. CDR1 and CDR2 from the germline V gene are ENHRY and SYGVKD. Primers included in the PCR were 60 Vbeta and 13 Jbeta primers. The protocol was immunoSEQ multiplex PCR, while the TCRdb copy is restricted to in-frame clones and leaves out a portion. Here the sample spans 180,000 or so clones, less than 80% being singletons. Study-level points and caveats: TCR beta sequences numbering around 15,000 were associated with HLA alleles at 0.05 false discovery rate in a later analysis. Trimming of TCR beta V- and J-genes showed a link, identified in a later analysis, to a missense DCLRE1C variant. Some TCR beta chains (approximately 180 of them) were listed as cytomegalovirus-associated.

The sequenced sample was PBMCs. The gene calls are TRBV10-3 and TRBJ2-7; 7 bases match TRBD2. The receptor's source is a female donor in good health and CMV-seronegative. Written as DNA, the CDR3 is TGTGCCAGCCACGGACTAGGGATCTACGAGCAGTACTTC. Translating gives CASHGLGIYEQYF.